These 3 T cell receptor beta chains came from one sample sequenced in a study of blood T cells in healthy people across ages. Using a J-beta primer mix together with a sample-barcoded 5' primer, a second PCR was run for 7 to 11 cycles. TCRdb analysed the 5' RACE reads with MiXCR anew, one entry per CDR3 protein. The table has around 500,000 distinct CDR3 sequences, less than 60% seen once. Source material: blood. The receptor source for this set is a man at least 80 years old in good health.

The chain employs TRBV11-2 and TRBJ2-1, with D possibly being TRBD1 or TRBD2 (6 bases each). The CDR3 extends over 16 amino acids. Germline CDR1 SGHAT, CDR2 FQNNGV. V dropped 0 bases and J dropped 6 bases, with 15 bases sitting between them. In nucleotides, the CDR3 is TGTGCCAGCAGCTTAGATCCGGGGGCTAGTGCCAATGAGCAGTTCTTC. It specifies CASSLDPGASANEQFF.

In nucleotides, the CDR3 is TGTGCCACTCGAGACAGGGGGTCCCTGGACGAGCAGTACTTC. Encoded protein: CATRDRGSLDEQYF. V usage is TRBV19 and J usage is TRBJ2-7, with 9 nucleotides matching TRBD1. V gave up 10 bases and J gave up 5 bases; unmatched junction bases: 12. The CDR3 runs 14 residues. CDR1 is LNHDA and CDR2 is SQIVND in the germline V gene (reference sequence).

V usage is TRBV15 and J usage is TRBJ2-4, with D perhaps matching TRBD1 (5 bases). This CDR3 comprises 15 residues. Trimming took 3 bases from V and 5 from J, leaving 14 bases between them. Germline CDR1 and CDR2: LNHNV and YYDKDF (reference sequence). DNA of the CDR3: TGTGCCACCAGCAGGGCCAGGCAGGGTGAAAACATTCAGTACTTC. Amino acids: CATSRARQGENIQYF.